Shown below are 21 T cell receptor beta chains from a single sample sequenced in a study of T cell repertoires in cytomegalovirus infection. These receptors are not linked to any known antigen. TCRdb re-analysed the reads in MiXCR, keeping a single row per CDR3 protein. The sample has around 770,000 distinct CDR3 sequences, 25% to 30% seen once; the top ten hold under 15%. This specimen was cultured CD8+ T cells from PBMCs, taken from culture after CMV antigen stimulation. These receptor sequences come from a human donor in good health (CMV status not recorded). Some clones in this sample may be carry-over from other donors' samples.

The CDR3 nucleotides are TGTGCCAGCAGCCGTCGGGACTCCGGGAGAGGAGGGTTTGGGGAGCAGTACTTC. Amino acid sequence: CASSRRDSGRGGFGEQYF. This chain links TRBV7-9 with TRBJ2-7, with a possible D match to TRBD2 (6 bases). This CDR3 has 18 amino acids. The ends were cut back, 5 bases at V and 7 bases at J, with 30 bases in the middle. From germline, CDR1 is SEHNR and CDR2 FQNEAQ (reference sequence). The whole variable domain, remainder taken from reference TRBV7-9 and TRBJ2-7, is DTGVSQNPRHKITKRGQNVTFRCDPISEHNRLYWYRQTLGQGPEFLTYFQNEAQLEKSRLLSDRFSAERPKGSFSTLEIQRTEQGDSAMYLCASSRRDSGRGGFGEQYFGPGTRLTVT.

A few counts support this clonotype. The CDR3 DNA reads TGCGCCAGCAGCCAAGGACCCGCGGGGGCGCTTGGCTACACCTTC. This translates into CASSQGPAGALGYTF. The rearrangement uses TRBV4-3 and TRBJ1-2; D is perhaps TRBD1 (6 bases). The CDR3 loop spans 15 amino acids. Trimming stripped 1 base from V and 7 bases from J, with 16 bases between. CDR1 LGHNA and CDR2 YSLEER come from the germline V gene.

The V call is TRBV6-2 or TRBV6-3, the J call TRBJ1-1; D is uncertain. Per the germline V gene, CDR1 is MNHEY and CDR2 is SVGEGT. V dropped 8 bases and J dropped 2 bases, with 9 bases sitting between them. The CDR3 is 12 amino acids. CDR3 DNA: TGTGCCAGCTATTCGCCAAACACTGAAGCTTTCTTT. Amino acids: CASYSPNTEAFF.

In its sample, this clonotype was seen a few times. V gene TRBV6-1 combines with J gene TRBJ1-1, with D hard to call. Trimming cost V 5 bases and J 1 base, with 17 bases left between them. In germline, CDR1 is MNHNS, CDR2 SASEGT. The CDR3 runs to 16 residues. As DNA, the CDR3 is TGTGCCAGCAGTCTATCCTGGGTAGGCAAGAACACTGAAGCTTTCTTT. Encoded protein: CASSLSWVGKNTEAFF.

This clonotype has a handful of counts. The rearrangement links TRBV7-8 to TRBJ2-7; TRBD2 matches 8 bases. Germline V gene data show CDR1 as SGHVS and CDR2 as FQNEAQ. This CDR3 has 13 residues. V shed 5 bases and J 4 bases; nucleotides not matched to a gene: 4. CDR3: CASSGERGYEQYV. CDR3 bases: TGTGCCAGCAGCGGGGAGCGGGGGTACGAGCAGTACGTC.

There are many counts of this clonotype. CDR3 sequence (DNA): TGTGCCAGTAGTATTCCAGCTACTTACAGGGTAACCGGGGAGCTGTTTTTT. Translated: CASSIPATYRVTGELFF. V and J are TRBV19 and TRBJ2-2; D might be TRBD1 (6 bases). CDR3 size: 17 residues. The V end was cut by 3 bases, the J end by 5 bases, with 19 bases between. Germline V CDR1 and CDR2: LNHDA, SQIVND (reference sequence).

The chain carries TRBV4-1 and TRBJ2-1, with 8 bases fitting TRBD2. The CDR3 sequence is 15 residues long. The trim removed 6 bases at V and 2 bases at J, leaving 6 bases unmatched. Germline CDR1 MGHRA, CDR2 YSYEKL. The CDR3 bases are TGCGCCAGCAGTAACGCGGGACTAGCCTACAATGAGCAGTTCTTC. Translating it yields CASSNAGLAYNEQFF.

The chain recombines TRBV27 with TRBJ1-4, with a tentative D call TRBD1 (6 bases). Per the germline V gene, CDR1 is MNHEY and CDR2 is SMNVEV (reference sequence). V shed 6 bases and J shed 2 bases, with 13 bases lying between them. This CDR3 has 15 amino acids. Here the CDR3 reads CASRSQGRTNEKLFF. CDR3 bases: TGTGCCAGCAGGTCACAGGGTCGCACTAATGAAAAACTGTTTTTT.

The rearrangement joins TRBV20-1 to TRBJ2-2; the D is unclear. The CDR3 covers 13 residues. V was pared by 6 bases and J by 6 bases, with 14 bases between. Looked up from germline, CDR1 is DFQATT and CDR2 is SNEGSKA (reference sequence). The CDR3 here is CSARSGFPGELFF. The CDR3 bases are TGCAGTGCGCGGTCGGGTTTCCCCGGGGAGCTGTTTTTT.

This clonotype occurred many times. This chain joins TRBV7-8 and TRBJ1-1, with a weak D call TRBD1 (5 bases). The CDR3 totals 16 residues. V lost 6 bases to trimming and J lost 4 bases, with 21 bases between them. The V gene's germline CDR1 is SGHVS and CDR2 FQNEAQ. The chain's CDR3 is CASSVQGRMDGTEAFF. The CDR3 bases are TGTGCCAGCAGTGTCCAGGGAAGGATGGATGGCACTGAAGCTTTCTTT.

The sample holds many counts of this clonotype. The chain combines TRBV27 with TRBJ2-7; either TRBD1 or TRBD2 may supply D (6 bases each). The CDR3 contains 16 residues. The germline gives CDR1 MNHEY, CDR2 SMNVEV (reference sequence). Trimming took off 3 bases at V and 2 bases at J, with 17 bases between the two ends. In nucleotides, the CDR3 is TGTGCCAGCAGTTTGCCCACAGGGAGGAGCCCCTACGAGCAGTACTTC. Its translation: CASSLPTGRSPYEQYF.

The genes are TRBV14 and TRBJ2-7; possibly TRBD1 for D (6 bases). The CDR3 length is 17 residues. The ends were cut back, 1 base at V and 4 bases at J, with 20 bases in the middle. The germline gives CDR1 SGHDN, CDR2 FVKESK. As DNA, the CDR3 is TGTGCCAGCAGCCAAGGATCATGGGTTGCAGGGGTGTACGAGCAGTACTTC. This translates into CASSQGSWVAGVYEQYF.

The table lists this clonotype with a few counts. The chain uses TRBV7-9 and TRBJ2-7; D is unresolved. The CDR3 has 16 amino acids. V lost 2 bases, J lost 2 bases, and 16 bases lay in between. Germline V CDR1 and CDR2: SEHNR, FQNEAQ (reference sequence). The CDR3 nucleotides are TGTGCCAGCAGCTTACCGTTTGGGGTAGGAGCCTACGAGCAGTACTTC. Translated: CASSLPFGVGAYEQYF.

CDR3 coding DNA: TGTGCCATCCGGCCTGGGCAGGGTAGAAAGAACACTGAAGCTTTCTTT. It translates to CAIRPGQGRKNTEAFF. The chain carries TRBV10-3 and TRBJ1-1; tentative D call: TRBD1 (5 bases). CDR3 length equals 16 residues. V lost 8 bases and J lost 1, with 20 bases in between. The V gene's germline CDR1 is ENHRY and CDR2 SYGVKD.

CDR3 in amino acids: CASSQGTAVTGELFF. The CDR3 DNA follows: TGCGCCAGCAGCCAAGGGACAGCAGTAACCGGGGAGCTGTTTTTT. V is TRBV4-1 and J is TRBJ2-2; tentative D call: TRBD1 (6 bases). The V end lost 1 base, the J end lost 5 bases, and 11 bases lay between the germline ends. The CDR3 is 15 residues long. Germline CDR1 is MGHRA and CDR2 is YSYEKL.

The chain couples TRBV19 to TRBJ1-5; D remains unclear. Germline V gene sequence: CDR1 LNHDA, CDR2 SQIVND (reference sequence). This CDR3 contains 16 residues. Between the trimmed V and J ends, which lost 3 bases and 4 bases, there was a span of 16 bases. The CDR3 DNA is TGTGCCAGTAGTATTGCAGGTTCTATAGCAAATCAGCCCCAGCATTTT. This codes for CASSIAGSIANQPQHF.

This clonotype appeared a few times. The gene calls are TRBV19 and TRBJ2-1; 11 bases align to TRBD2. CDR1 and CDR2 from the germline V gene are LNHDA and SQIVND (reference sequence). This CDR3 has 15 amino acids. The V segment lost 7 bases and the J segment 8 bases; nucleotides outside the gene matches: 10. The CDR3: CASKVTSGVKDEQFF. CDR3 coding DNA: TGTGCCAGTAAAGTGACTAGCGGGGTTAAGGATGAGCAGTTCTTC.

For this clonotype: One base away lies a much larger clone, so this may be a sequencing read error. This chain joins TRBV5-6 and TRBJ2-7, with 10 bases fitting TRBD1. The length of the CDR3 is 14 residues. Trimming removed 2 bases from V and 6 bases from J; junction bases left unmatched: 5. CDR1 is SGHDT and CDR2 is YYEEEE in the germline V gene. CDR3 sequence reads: CASSFGTGVFEQYF. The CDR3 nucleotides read TGTGCCAGCAGCTTCGGGACAGGGGTCTTCGAGCAGTACTTC.

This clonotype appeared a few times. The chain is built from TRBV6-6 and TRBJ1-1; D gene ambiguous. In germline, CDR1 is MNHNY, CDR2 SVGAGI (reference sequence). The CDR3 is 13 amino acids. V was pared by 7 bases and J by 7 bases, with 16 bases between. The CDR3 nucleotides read TGTGCCAGCACTCTCGGCGGCGGGAATGAAGCTTTCTTT. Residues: CASTLGGGNEAFF.

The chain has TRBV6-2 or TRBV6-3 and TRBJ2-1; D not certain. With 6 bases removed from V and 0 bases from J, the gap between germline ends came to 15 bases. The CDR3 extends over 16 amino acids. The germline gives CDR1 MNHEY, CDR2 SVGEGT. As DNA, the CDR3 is TGTGCCAGCAGCCCATTTGGTCCGTCCTCCTACAATGAGCAGTTCTTC. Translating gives CASSPFGPSSYNEQFF.

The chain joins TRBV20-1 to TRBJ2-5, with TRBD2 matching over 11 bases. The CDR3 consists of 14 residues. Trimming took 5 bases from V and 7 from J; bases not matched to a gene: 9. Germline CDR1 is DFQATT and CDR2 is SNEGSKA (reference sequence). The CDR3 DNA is TGCAGTGCTTCGGGACTAGCGGAGGTGGGGACCCAGTACTTC. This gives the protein CSASGLAEVGTQYF.